A selection of T cell receptor beta chains follows, all from one sample in a study of T cell responses to AZD1222 COVID-19 vaccine. TCRdb keeps only in-frame clones here, not all; method: immunoSEQ multiplex PCR. In the table there are 100,000 to 150,000 clones, roughly 88% of which are singletons. The material was peripheral blood, obtained on day 0 of MenACWY control vaccination. The source of these receptors is an adult in good health. Both conserved end residues are part of each CDR3. D genes are given only for firm matches. Size tells how often a clone was seen (once, few, many) or the class of an expanded clone, and some rows leave it out.

V gene: TRBV6-5; J gene: TRBJ2-4; clone size: once; D gene: -; CDR3 protein: CASRANLAKNIQYF; CDR3 DNA: TGTGCCAGCAGGGCAAACCTAGCCAAAAACATTCAGTACTTC
V gene: TRBV18; J gene: TRBJ2-7; clone size: -; D gene: -; CDR3 protein: CASSPRTAAGVYEQYF; CDR3 DNA: TGTGCCAGCTCACCGCGGACGGCCGCCGGTGTCTACGAGCAGTACTTC
V gene: TRBV28; J gene: TRBJ2-7; clone size: -; D gene: TRBD1; CDR3 protein: CASSLARGQDEQYF; CDR3 DNA: TGTGCCAGCAGTTTGGCCAGGGGGCAGGACGAGCAGTACTTC
V gene: TRBV19; J gene: TRBJ2-2; clone size: -; D gene: -; CDR3 protein: CATWSGREHTGELFF; CDR3 DNA: TGTGCCACCTGGTCGGGCAGGGAGCACACCGGGGAGCTGTTTTTT
V gene: TRBV2; J gene: TRBJ2-7; clone size: -; D gene: -; CDR3 protein: CASSERGGRYEQYF; CDR3 DNA: TGTGCCAGCAGTGAGCGGGGTGGCCGCTACGAGCAGTACTTC
V gene: TRBV25-1; J gene: TRBJ2-3; clone size: -; D gene: -; CDR3 protein: CASPTAVDLYTQYF; CDR3 DNA: TGTGCCAGCCCGACAGCTGTGGACCTATATACGCAGTATTTT
V gene: TRBV12-1; J gene: TRBJ2-1; clone size: -; D gene: -; CDR3 protein: CASSLRRVRDNEQFF; CDR3 DNA: TGTGCCAGCAGCTTGAGGCGGGTACGGGACAATGAGCAGTTCTTC
V gene: TRBV14; J gene: TRBJ2-7; clone size: -; D gene: TRBD1; CDR3 protein: CASSQNRGLPYEQYF; CDR3 DNA: TGTGCCAGCAGCCAAAACAGGGGGTTACCCTACGAGCAGTACTTC
V gene: TRBV19; J gene: TRBJ1-3; clone size: -; D gene: -; CDR3 protein: CAAGIPSGNTIYF; CDR3 DNA: TGTGCCGCCGGGATACCCTCTGGAAACACCATATATTTT
V gene: TRBV30; J gene: TRBJ2-5; clone size: -; D gene: -; CDR3 protein: CAWSDASAQNQETQYF; CDR3 DNA: TGTGCCTGGAGTGATGCTAGCGCACAAAACCAAGAGACCCAGTACTTC
V gene: TRBV28; J gene: TRBJ1-2; clone size: once; D gene: -; CDR3 protein: CASSLTRTGGGYGYTF; CDR3 DNA: TGTGCCAGCAGTTTAACCCGGACGGGCGGGGGCTATGGCTACACCTTC
V gene: TRBV5-4; J gene: TRBJ2-5; clone size: -; D gene: -; CDR3 protein: CASSEAFFETQYF; CDR3 DNA: TGTGCCAGCAGCGAGGCCTTTTTCGAGACCCAGTACTTC
V gene: TRBV28; J gene: TRBJ1-6; clone size: -; D gene: -; CDR3 protein: CASLALRGAGSYNSPLHF; CDR3 DNA: TGTGCCAGCCTGGCCTTACGAGGTGCGGGGTCCTATAATTCACCCCTCCACTTT
V gene: TRBV30; J gene: TRBJ1-5; clone size: -; D gene: -; CDR3 protein: CAWSLGHNQPQHF; CDR3 DNA: TGTGCCTGGAGCCTAGGACATAATCAGCCCCAGCATTTT
V gene: TRBV20-1; J gene: TRBJ2-7; clone size: -; D gene: -; CDR3 protein: CSARGIYEQYF; CDR3 DNA: TGCAGTGCTAGGGGGATCTACGAGCAGTACTTC
V gene: TRBV28; J gene: TRBJ1-5; clone size: -; D gene: TRBD1; CDR3 protein: CASSYDRGSNQPQHF; CDR3 DNA: TGTGCCAGCAGTTATGACAGGGGCAGCAATCAGCCCCAGCATTTT
V gene: TRBV6-5; J gene: TRBJ2-7; clone size: -; D gene: -; CDR3 protein: CASSYSMSGATYEQYF; CDR3 DNA: TGTGCCAGCAGTTACTCGATGAGCGGAGCGACCTACGAGCAGTACTTC
V gene: TRBV27; J gene: TRBJ1-5; clone size: -; D gene: -; CDR3 protein: CASSLSGAPSNQPQHF; CDR3 DNA: TGTGCCAGCAGTTTATCAGGGGCGCCGAGCAATCAGCCCCAGCATTTT
V gene: TRBV28; J gene: TRBJ2-7; clone size: once; D gene: -; CDR3 protein: CASTSMGGGRYF; CDR3 DNA: TGTGCCAGCACCTCAATGGGGGGCGGAAGGTACTTC
V gene: TRBV30; J gene: TRBJ1-3; clone size: once; D gene: -; CDR3 protein: CALSSPSGNTIYF; CDR3 DNA: TGTGCCCTCTCCTCTCCCTCTGGAAACACCATATATTTT
V gene: TRBV6-5; J gene: TRBJ2-7; clone size: -; D gene: -; CDR3 protein: CASSLPRGGPYEQYF; CDR3 DNA: TGTGCCAGCAGTCTACCGCGAGGGGGGCCCTACGAGCAGTACTTC
V gene: TRBV10-2; J gene: TRBJ2-1; clone size: -; D gene: TRBD2; CDR3 protein: CASREAGGVINEQFF; CDR3 DNA: TGCGCCAGCAGGGAAGCGGGAGGGGTCATCAATGAGCAGTTCTTC
V gene: TRBV3-1/TRBV3-2; J gene: TRBJ1-1; clone size: once; D gene: -; CDR3 protein: CASSPWALQNTEAFF; CDR3 DNA: TGTGCCAGCAGCCCCTGGGCACTCCAGAACACTGAAGCTTTCTTT
V gene: TRBV7-9; J gene: TRBJ1-1; clone size: medium-sized; D gene: -; CDR3 protein: CASSPHQANTEAFF; CDR3 DNA: TGTGCCAGCAGCCCGCACCAGGCGAACACTGAAGCTTTCTTT
V gene: TRBV6-5; J gene: TRBJ1-1; clone size: -; D gene: TRBD1; CDR3 protein: CASRPDRAEAFF; CDR3 DNA: TGTGCCAGCAGACCCGACAGGGCTGAAGCTTTCTTT
V gene: TRBV24-1; J gene: TRBJ2-3; clone size: -; D gene: TRBD2; CDR3 protein: CATRSRGREVTDTQYF; CDR3 DNA: TGTGCCACCAGGTCCCGGGGGAGGGAGGTCACAGATACGCAGTATTTT
V gene: TRBV18; J gene: TRBJ2-7; clone size: -; D gene: TRBD2; CDR3 protein: CASSPGLAGASYEQYF; CDR3 DNA: TGTGCCAGCTCACCGGGACTAGCGGGGGCCTCCTACGAGCAGTACTTC
V gene: TRBV10-3; J gene: TRBJ2-2; clone size: -; D gene: TRBD2; CDR3 protein: CAISERAGVTGELFF; CDR3 DNA: TGTGCCATCAGTGAGCGGGCGGGGGTCACCGGGGAGCTGTTTTTT
V gene: TRBV5-4; J gene: TRBJ2-2; clone size: -; D gene: -; CDR3 protein: CASSLMTGGTGELFF; CDR3 DNA: TGTGCCAGCAGCCTTATGACAGGAGGCACCGGGGAGCTGTTTTTT
V gene: TRBV27; J gene: TRBJ2-7; clone size: -; D gene: -; CDR3 protein: CASSLSAQYEQYF; CDR3 DNA: TGTGCCAGCAGTTTGTCAGCCCAATACGAGCAGTACTTC
V gene: TRBV6-5; J gene: TRBJ1-3; clone size: few; D gene: -; CDR3 protein: CASSLREGVRSYF; CDR3 DNA: TGTGCCAGCAGTCTTCGGGAGGGGGTTAGATCATATTTT
V gene: TRBV9; J gene: TRBJ2-5; clone size: -; D gene: TRBD1; CDR3 protein: CASSVGGTGGLKTQYF; CDR3 DNA: TGTGCCAGCAGCGTAGGGGGGACAGGGGGCTTGAAGACCCAGTACTTC
V gene: TRBV6-2/TRBV6-3; J gene: TRBJ1-2; clone size: -; D gene: -; CDR3 protein: CASSYSSWPQTF; CDR3 DNA: TGTGCCAGCAGTTACTCCTCCTGGCCCCAAACCTTC
V gene: TRBV28; J gene: TRBJ1-6; clone size: -; D gene: TRBD1; CDR3 protein: CASSFIGTVYNSPLHF; CDR3 DNA: TGTGCCAGCAGTTTTATAGGGACAGTCTATAATTCACCCCTCCACTTT
V gene: TRBV28; J gene: TRBJ2-7; clone size: -; D gene: TRBD1; CDR3 protein: CASRDRDSYEQYF; CDR3 DNA: TGTGCCAGCAGGGACAGGGACTCCTACGAGCAGTACTTC
V gene: TRBV2; J gene: TRBJ1-5; clone size: once; D gene: TRBD1; CDR3 protein: CASSEVAARGLGQPQHF; CDR3 DNA: TGTGCCAGCAGTGAAGTAGCGGCCAGGGGGCTTGGTCAGCCCCAGCATTTT
V gene: TRBV6-2/TRBV6-3; J gene: TRBJ2-2; clone size: once; D gene: -; CDR3 protein: CASSYRTPHTGELFF; CDR3 DNA: TGTGCCAGCAGTTACCGGACACCTCACACCGGGGAGCTGTTTTTT
V gene: TRBV29-1; J gene: TRBJ2-4; clone size: -; D gene: -; CDR3 protein: CSVGGPAKNIQYF; CDR3 DNA: TGCAGCGTTGGGGGCCCAGCCAAAAACATTCAGTACTTC
V gene: TRBV11-2; J gene: TRBJ2-7; clone size: once; D gene: -; CDR3 protein: CASSLIANEQYF; CDR3 DNA: TGTGCCAGCAGCTTAATAGCTAACGAGCAGTACTTC
V gene: TRBV28; J gene: TRBJ2-1; clone size: -; D gene: -; CDR3 protein: CASSSPGAGAINEQFF; CDR3 DNA: TGTGCCAGCAGTTCCCCGGGGGCGGGGGCCATCAATGAGCAGTTCTTC
V gene: TRBV5-1; J gene: TRBJ2-5; clone size: -; D gene: TRBD1; CDR3 protein: CASSTGTERETQYF; CDR3 DNA: TGCGCCAGCAGCACGGGGACAGAGAGGGAGACCCAGTACTTC
V gene: TRBV5-1; J gene: TRBJ1-2; clone size: -; D gene: -; CDR3 protein: CASSLDSRGRGYTF; CDR3 DNA: TGCGCCAGCAGCTTGGACAGTAGGGGTCGGGGCTACACCTTC
V gene: TRBV10-1; J gene: TRBJ2-7; clone size: -; D gene: TRBD2; CDR3 protein: CASSPSGGPYEQYF; CDR3 DNA: TGCGCCAGCAGCCCTAGCGGGGGACCTTACGAGCAGTACTTC
V gene: TRBV3-1/TRBV3-2; J gene: TRBJ1-1; clone size: -; D gene: -; CDR3 protein: CASSQDPRDTLLEAFF; CDR3 DNA: TGTGCCAGCAGCCAAGACCCGCGGGACACCCTATTAGAAGCTTTCTTT
V gene: TRBV28; J gene: TRBJ2-7; clone size: -; D gene: -; CDR3 protein: CASSLPGYEQYF; CDR3 DNA: TGTGCCAGCAGTTTACCTGGCTACGAGCAGTACTTC
V gene: TRBV2; J gene: TRBJ1-2; clone size: -; D gene: -; CDR3 protein: CASSVGANYGYTF; CDR3 DNA: TGTGCCAGCAGCGTTGGAGCTAACTATGGCTACACCTTC
V gene: TRBV27; J gene: TRBJ1-2; clone size: -; D gene: -; CDR3 protein: CASALRVEYGYTF; CDR3 DNA: TGTGCCAGCGCCCTCAGGGTGGAATATGGCTACACCTTC
V gene: TRBV5-6; J gene: TRBJ2-7; clone size: few; D gene: TRBD1; CDR3 protein: CASTRTGGKQYF; CDR3 DNA: TGTGCCAGCACCAGGACAGGGGGAAAGCAGTACTTC
V gene: TRBV15; J gene: TRBJ2-7; clone size: -; D gene: -; CDR3 protein: CATSRDRTAYEQYF; CDR3 DNA: TGTGCCACCAGCAGAGATAGGACCGCCTACGAGCAGTACTTC
V gene: TRBV19; J gene: TRBJ1-2; clone size: -; D gene: TRBD1; CDR3 protein: CASSTISTGLVYGYTF; CDR3 DNA: TGTGCCAGTAGTACCATATCGACAGGGCTCGTCTATGGCTACACCTTC
V gene: TRBV4-1; J gene: TRBJ2-1; clone size: -; D gene: -; CDR3 protein: CASSQGGQGLREQFF; CDR3 DNA: TGCGCCAGCAGCCAAGGGGGCCAGGGCCTAAGGGAGCAGTTCTTC
V gene: TRBV6-6; J gene: TRBJ2-7; clone size: -; D gene: TRBD1; CDR3 protein: CASSSEDRGRYEQYF; CDR3 DNA: TGTGCCAGCAGCTCCGAGGACAGGGGTCGGTACGAGCAGTACTTC
V gene: TRBV7-9; J gene: TRBJ1-1; clone size: -; D gene: TRBD1; CDR3 protein: CASSRTGDTEAFF; CDR3 DNA: TGTGCCAGCAGCCGGACAGGGGACACTGAAGCTTTCTTT